The clone carrying this TCR beta chain was observed at least ten times. The antigen remains undetermined. The data were obtained in a study of T-cell reconstitution after alpha-beta-depleted transplantation in children. Broader study findings: Alpha-beta T cells present about two months after transplant were reported to originate from several hundred expanded graft clones.

Between the trimmed V and J ends, which lost 3 bases and 5 bases, there was a span of 7 bases. The CDR3 sequence is 12 residues long. CDR1 is SGHRS, CDR2 YFSETQ, per germline. This sample's TCRbeta library carried unique molecular identifier barcodes. TCRdb redid the calling of the PCR reads with MiXCR, one entry per CDR3 protein. The data hold about 870,000 distinct CDR3 sequences, with roughly 16% observed a single time. Sequenced material: PBMCs, mostly from graft donor cells, taken 360 days after TCRalphabeta/CD19-depleted stem cell transplant. The receptor was derived from a male patient aged 10-17 years who had a stem cell transplant for acute lymphoblastic leukemia, so the T cells may come from the graft donor. The chain combines TRBV5-1 with TRBJ2-3, with D uncertain. Written as DNA, the CDR3 is TGCGCCAGCAGCTCTTACCGAGATACGCAGTATTTT. It codes for CASSSYRDTQYF.